This is a list of T cell receptor beta chains from one sample in a study of cytomegalovirus exposure and HLA in healthy donors. Only in-frame clones appear in the TCRdb table, and some are missing; sequencing was by immunoSEQ multiplex PCR. The table records 140,000 or so clones, 75% to 90% of them present only once. Sequencing was carried out using PBMCs. Receptors were obtained from a woman aged 25 to 45 in good health and CMV-seronegative. The CDR3 runs from the conserved cysteine through the conserved F or W. The order of the fields is D gene, J gene, V gene, clone size, CDR3 DNA, CDR3 protein. D genes are given only for firm matches. Clone size is given for some rows only: seen once, a few or many times, or a class if the clone is expanded.

TRBD2,TRBJ2-5,TRBV10-1,-,TGCGCCAGCAGTGGGCATACCGGACTAGCGGTTAGTCAAGAGACCCAGTACTTC,CASSGHTGLAVSQETQYF
TRBD2,TRBJ2-1,TRBV7-9,-,TGTGCCAGCAGCTTATCTCTAGCGGGAGATCTCTACAATGAGCAGTTCTTC,CASSLSLAGDLYNEQFF
-,TRBJ1-5,TRBV29-1,-,TGCAGTGTGAGACAGGTGGGACAGCCCCAGCATTTT,CSVRQVGQPQHF
-,TRBJ1-1,TRBV7-9,-,TGTGCCAGCAGTTGGGAGCTAAGGAACACTGAAGCTTTCTTT,CASSWELRNTEAFF
TRBD1,TRBJ1-5,TRBV27,-,TGTGCCAGCAGCGGACTGACAGGGGTTCAGCCCCAGCATTTT,CASSGLTGVQPQHF
-,TRBJ1-2,TRBV10-3,few,TGTGCCATCAGTGGCCGGAGGAACTATGGCTACACCTTC,CAISGRRNYGYTF
TRBD2,TRBJ2-3,TRBV9,-,TGTGCCAGCAGCGTTGTTGGGGGGGGGTCCACAGATACGCAGTATTTT,CASSVVGGGSTDTQYF
TRBD2,TRBJ2-7,TRBV7-9,-,TGTGCCAGCAGCGGACTCGTGACTAGCGACTCCTACGAGCAGTACTTC,CASSGLVTSDSYEQYF
-,TRBJ1-4,TRBV7-2,-,TGTGCCAGCACCCTTGGGGGGGAATTTAATGAAAAACTGTTTTTT,CASTLGGEFNEKLFF
-,TRBJ1-1,TRBV5-5,-,TGTGCCAGCAGCCGTAACAAGGGGGTTCTGAACACTGAAGCTTTCTTT,CASSRNKGVLNTEAFF
TRBD2,TRBJ2-5,TRBV5-6,-,TGTGCCAGCAGCGGAGGTCTTAGCGGGGGGGAGACCCAGTACTTC,CASSGGLSGGETQYF
-,TRBJ1-4,TRBV4-1,once,TGCGCCAGCAGCCAACAGGGGCAGTTAATTGAAAAACTGTTTTTT,CASSQQGQLIEKLFF
-,TRBJ1-4,TRBV28,-,TGTGCCAGCAGTCCTACAGGGAGAAAACTGTTTTTT,CASSPTGRKLFF
TRBD1,TRBJ2-7,TRBV9,-,TGTGCCAGCAGCGAAGGGACAGGGAACGTCGTGCAGTACTTC,CASSEGTGNVVQYF
-,TRBJ2-1,TRBV7-9,-,TGTGCCAGCAGCTCCCCCCTTCGTAATGAGCAGTTCTTC,CASSSPLRNEQFF
TRBD1,TRBJ1-5,TRBV29-1,-,TGCAGCGTGGGACAGGGGGCAGGACAGCCCCAGCATTTT,CSVGQGAGQPQHF
TRBD2,TRBJ2-3,TRBV28,-,TGTGCCAGCAGCGGTCGAGGGATCAGAGCGGGAGTGGGGGATACGCAGTATTTT,CASSGRGIRAGVGDTQYF
-,TRBJ2-7,TRBV15,-,TGTGCCACCAGCAGAGGTCAGACAGGAAAGAACTCCTACGAGCAGTACTTC,CATSRGQTGKNSYEQYF
TRBD1,TRBJ1-1,TRBV10-1,once,TGCGCCAGCAGTGAGACCGGACAGGGGGAGACTGAAGCTTTCTTT,CASSETGQGETEAFF
-,TRBJ1-2,TRBV4-3,-,TGCGCCAGCAGCCAAGTCTCCTTGGGAGGCACACCCAACTATGGCTACACCTTC,CASSQVSLGGTPNYGYTF
-,TRBJ2-7,TRBV11-3,few,TGTGCCAGCAGCTTTTTCGGGGATTCCTACGAGCAGTACTTC,CASSFFGDSYEQYF
TRBD1,TRBJ1-1,TRBV6-5,-,TGTGCCAGCAGTGGACAGGGGGAGAACACTGAAGCTTTCTTT,CASSGQGENTEAFF
TRBD2,TRBJ2-2,TRBV30,-,TGTGCCTGGAGTTTGCGGGGGTTCGGGGAGCTGTTTTTT,CAWSLRGFGELFF
-,TRBJ2-7,TRBV27,-,TGTGCCAGCAGCCCAGGGTGGGGCTCTCGCGAGCAGTACTTC,CASSPGWGSREQYF
TRBD2,TRBJ2-1,TRBV6-4,-,TGTGCCAGCAGTGCCACTAGCGGGAGAGGTAATGAGCAGTTCTTC,CASSATSGRGNEQFF
TRBD2,TRBJ2-4,TRBV27,-,TGTGCCAGCAGTCTTACTAGCGGGAGGGGAAACATTCAGTACTTC,CASSLTSGRGNIQYF
-,TRBJ2-2,TRBV10-1,-,TGCGCCAGCAGTGAGTCCCGGTACGGGGAGCTGTTTTTT,CASSESRYGELFF
-,TRBJ1-1,TRBV2,-,TGTGCCAGCAGTGATCGGGGTCTGGACACTGAAGCTTTCTTT,CASSDRGLDTEAFF
-,TRBJ2-7,TRBV7-3,-,TGTGCCAGCAGCCAGGGGGGACGCTACGAGCAGTACTTC,CASSQGGRYEQYF
-,TRBJ2-3,TRBV27,-,TGTGCCAGCAGTTGGTACAGGGAGGGAGATACGCAGTATTTT,CASSWYREGDTQYF
-,TRBJ2-1,TRBV2,few,TGTGCCAGCAGTGAGGGGCGCGATGAGCAGTTCTTC,CASSEGRDEQFF
-,TRBJ2-7,TRBV5-6,-,TGTGCCAGCAGCTTGGACAGGCTCTCCTACGAGCAGTACTTC,CASSLDRLSYEQYF
-,TRBJ1-2,TRBV11-2,-,TGTGCCAGCAGCCCAACCCAGACAGATTACTATGGCTACACCTTC,CASSPTQTDYYGYTF
-,TRBJ1-1,TRBV7-3,-,TGTGCCAGCAGCTTATCCCGGGACATGAGCACTGAAGCTTTCTTT,CASSLSRDMSTEAFF
TRBD2,TRBJ2-5,TRBV5-1,-,TGCGCCAGCAGCTTGAGCGGGGGCGGGGAGACCCAGTACTTC,CASSLSGGGETQYF